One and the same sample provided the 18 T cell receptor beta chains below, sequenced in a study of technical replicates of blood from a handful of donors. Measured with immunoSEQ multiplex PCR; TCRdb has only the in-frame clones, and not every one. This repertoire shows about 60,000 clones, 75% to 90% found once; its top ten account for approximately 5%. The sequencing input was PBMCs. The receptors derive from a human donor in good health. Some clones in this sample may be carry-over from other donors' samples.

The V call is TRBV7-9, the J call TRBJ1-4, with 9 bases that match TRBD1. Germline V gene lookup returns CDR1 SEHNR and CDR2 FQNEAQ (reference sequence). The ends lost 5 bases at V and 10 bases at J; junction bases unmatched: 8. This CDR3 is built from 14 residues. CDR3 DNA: TGTGCCAGCAGCCGGGCCCAACAGGGGGCAAAACTGTTTTTT. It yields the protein CASSRAQQGAKLFF.

CDR3 amino acids: CASSIGTTPTPTDTQYF. The DNA for the CDR3 is TGTGCCAGTAGTATAGGGACAACACCGACACCCACAGATACGCAGTATTTT. The V and J genes are TRBV19 and TRBJ2-3; D possibly corresponds to TRBD1 (5 bases). The CDR3 is 17 amino acids. Germline V CDR1 and CDR2: LNHDA, SQIVND (reference sequence). Trimming took off 1 base at V and 2 bases at J, with 16 bases between the two ends.

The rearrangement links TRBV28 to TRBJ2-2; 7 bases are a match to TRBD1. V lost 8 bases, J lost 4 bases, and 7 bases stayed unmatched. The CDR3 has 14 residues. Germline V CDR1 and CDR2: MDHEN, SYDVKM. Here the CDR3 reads CASVGTVRTGELFF. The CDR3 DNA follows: TGTGCCAGCGTGGGGACAGTTCGCACCGGGGAGCTGTTTTTT.

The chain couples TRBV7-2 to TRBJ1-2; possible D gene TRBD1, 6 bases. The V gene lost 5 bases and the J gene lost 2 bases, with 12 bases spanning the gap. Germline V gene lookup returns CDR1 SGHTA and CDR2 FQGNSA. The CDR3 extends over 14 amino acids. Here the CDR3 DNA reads TGTGCCAGCAGCCTGGACAGTTCAAACTATGGCTACACCTTC. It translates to CASSLDSSNYGYTF.

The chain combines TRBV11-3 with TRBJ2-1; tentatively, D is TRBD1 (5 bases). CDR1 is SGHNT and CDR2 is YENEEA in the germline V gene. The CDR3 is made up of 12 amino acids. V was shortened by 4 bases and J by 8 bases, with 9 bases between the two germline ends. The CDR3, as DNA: TGTGCCAGCAGCTCAACAGGTGATGAGCAGTTCTTC. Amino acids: CASSSTGDEQFF.

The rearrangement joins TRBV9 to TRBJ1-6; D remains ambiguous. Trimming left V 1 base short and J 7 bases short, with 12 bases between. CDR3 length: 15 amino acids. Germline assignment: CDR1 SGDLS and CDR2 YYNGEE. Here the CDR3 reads CASSVNAGLNSPLHF. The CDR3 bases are TGTGCCAGCAGCGTAAATGCGGGCCTGAATTCACCCCTCCACTTT.

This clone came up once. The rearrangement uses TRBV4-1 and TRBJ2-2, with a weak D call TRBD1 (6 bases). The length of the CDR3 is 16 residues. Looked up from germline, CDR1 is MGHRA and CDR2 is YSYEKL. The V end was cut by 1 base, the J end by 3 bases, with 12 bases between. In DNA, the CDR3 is TGCGCCAGCAGCCAAGCCGGGACACAAGACACCGGGGAGCTGTTTTTT. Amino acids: CASSQAGTQDTGELFF.

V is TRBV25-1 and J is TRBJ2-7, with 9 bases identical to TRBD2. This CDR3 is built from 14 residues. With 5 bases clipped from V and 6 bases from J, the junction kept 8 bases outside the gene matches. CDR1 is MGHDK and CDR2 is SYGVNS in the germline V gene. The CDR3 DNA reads TGTGCCAGCAGTTCCGGGACTAGCCCTTTCGAGCAGTACTTC. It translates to CASSSGTSPFEQYF.

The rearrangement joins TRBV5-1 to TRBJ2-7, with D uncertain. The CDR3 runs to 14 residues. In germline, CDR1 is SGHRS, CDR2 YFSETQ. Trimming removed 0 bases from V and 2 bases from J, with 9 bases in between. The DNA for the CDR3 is TGCGCCAGCAGCTTGGCGCAGTCCCCCTACGAGCAGTACTTC. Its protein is CASSLAQSPYEQYF.

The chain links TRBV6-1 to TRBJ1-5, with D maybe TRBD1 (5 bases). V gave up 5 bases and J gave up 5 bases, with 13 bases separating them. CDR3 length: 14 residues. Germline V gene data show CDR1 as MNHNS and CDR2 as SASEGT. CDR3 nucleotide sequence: TGTGCCAGCAGTAGCAGGGAACGGGATCAGCCCCAGCATTTT. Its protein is CASSSRERDQPQHF.

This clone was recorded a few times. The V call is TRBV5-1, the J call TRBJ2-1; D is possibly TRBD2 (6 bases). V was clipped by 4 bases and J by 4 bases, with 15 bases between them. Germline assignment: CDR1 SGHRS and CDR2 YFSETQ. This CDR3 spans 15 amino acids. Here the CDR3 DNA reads TGCGCCAGCAGCCCTACCCCGACTAGATACAATGAGCAGTTCTTC. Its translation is CASSPTPTRYNEQFF.

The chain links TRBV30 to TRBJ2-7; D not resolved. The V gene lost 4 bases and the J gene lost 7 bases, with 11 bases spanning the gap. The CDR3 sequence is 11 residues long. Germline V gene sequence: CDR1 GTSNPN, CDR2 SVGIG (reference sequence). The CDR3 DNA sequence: TGTGCCTGGACCGAGAGAAGTGAGCAGTACTTC. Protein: CAWTERSEQYF.

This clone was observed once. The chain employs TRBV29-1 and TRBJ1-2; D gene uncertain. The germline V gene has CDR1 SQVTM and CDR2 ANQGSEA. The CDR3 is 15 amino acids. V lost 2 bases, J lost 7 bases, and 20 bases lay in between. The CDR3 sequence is CSVELGTKALGGYTF. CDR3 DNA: TGCAGCGTTGAATTAGGTACTAAGGCCTTAGGTGGCTACACCTTC.

CDR3 in DNA: TGTGCCAGCAGCCCGGGACACCCCCTGAGGGAGCAGTACTTC. It encodes CASSPGHPLREQYF. The chain carries TRBV5-4 and TRBJ2-7; D may be TRBD1 (6 bases). Germline-derived CDR1 and CDR2 are SGHNT and YYREEE (reference sequence). The V and J ends lost 4 bases and 7 bases respectively, with 18 bases between them. The CDR3 consists of 14 residues.

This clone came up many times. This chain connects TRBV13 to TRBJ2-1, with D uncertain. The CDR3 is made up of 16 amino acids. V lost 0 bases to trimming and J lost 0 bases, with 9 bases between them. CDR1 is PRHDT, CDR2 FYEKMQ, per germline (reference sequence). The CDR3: CASSLGEPSSYNEQFF. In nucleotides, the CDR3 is TGTGCCAGCAGCTTAGGCGAACCCAGCTCCTACAATGAGCAGTTCTTC.

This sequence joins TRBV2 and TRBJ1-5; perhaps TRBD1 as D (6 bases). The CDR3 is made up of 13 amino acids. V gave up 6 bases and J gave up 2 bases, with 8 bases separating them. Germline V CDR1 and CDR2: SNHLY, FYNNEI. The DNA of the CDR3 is TGTGCCAGCAGGAGACAGGGCAATCAGCCCCAGCATTTT. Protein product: CASRRQGNQPQHF.

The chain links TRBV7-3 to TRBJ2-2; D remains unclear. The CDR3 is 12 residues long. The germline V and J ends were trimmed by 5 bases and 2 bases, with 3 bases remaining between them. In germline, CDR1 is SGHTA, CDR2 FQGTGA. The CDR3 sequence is CASSPNTGELFF. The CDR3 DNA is TGTGCCAGCAGCCCAAACACCGGGGAGCTGTTTTTT.

The CDR3 protein is CASGLGERGGTDTQYF. As DNA, the CDR3 is TGTGCTAGTGGTTTGGGTGAGCGGGGTGGCACAGATACGCAGTATTTT. The genes are TRBV12-5 and TRBJ2-3; 7 bases line up with TRBD2. CDR3 length equals 16 residues. The V gene end was trimmed by 1 base and the J gene end by 1 base; junction bases not matched to a gene: 5. The germline V gene has CDR1 LGHNT and CDR2 FRNRAP. The full variable domain, its missing parts supplied by reference TRBV12-5 and TRBJ2-3, is DARVTQTPRHKVTEMGQEVTMRCQPILGHNTVFWYRQTMMQGLELLAYFRNRAPLDDSGMPKDRFSAEMPDATLATLKIQPSEPRDSAVYFCASGLGERGGTDTQYFGPGTRLTVL.